This TCR beta chain was captured in a study of OX40 agonist ivuxolimab in advanced cancers. Germline values: CDR1 SQVTM, CDR2 ANQGSEA. CDR3 length: 14 residues. Trimming removed 6 bases from V and 4 bases from J, with 18 bases in between. Sequencing used immunoSEQ multiplex PCR; TCRdb keeps in-frame clones, though not all of them. The data show over 45,000 clones, with roughly 87% seen just once and 14% to 15% held by the top ten. This specimen consisted of CD4+ or CD8+ T cells sorted from blood, obtained in a trial of the OX40 agonist ivuxolimab. This chain joins TRBV29-1 and TRBJ1-2, with a tentative D call TRBD1 (5 bases). The source of this sequence is an adult with an advanced solid tumor such as melanoma, head and neck, liver or kidney cancer. The CDR3 nucleotides read TGCAGCGTCGCCCCCAGGGCCATCTCCTATGGCTACACCTTC. Amino acid sequence: CSVAPRAISYGYTF.